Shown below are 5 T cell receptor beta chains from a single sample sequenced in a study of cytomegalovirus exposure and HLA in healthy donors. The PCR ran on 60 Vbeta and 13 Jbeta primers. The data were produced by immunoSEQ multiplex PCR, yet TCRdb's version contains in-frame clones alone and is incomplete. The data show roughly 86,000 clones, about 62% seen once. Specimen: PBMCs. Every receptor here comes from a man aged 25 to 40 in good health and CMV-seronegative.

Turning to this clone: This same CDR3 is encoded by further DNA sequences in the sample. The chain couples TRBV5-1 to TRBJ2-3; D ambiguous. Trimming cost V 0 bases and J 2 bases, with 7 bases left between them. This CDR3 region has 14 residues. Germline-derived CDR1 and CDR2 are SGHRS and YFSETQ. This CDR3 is CASSLGQSTDTQYF. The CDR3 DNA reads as TGCGCCAGCAGCTTGGGGCAGTCCACAGATACGCAGTATTTT.

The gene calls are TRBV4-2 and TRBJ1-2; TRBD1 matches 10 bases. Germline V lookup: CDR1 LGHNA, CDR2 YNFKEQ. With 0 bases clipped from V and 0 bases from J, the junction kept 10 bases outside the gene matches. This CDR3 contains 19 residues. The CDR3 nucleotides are TGTGCCAGCAGCCAAGAGTTGGGGGACAGGGGACTTACTAACTATGGCTACACCTTC. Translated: CASSQELGDRGLTNYGYTF.

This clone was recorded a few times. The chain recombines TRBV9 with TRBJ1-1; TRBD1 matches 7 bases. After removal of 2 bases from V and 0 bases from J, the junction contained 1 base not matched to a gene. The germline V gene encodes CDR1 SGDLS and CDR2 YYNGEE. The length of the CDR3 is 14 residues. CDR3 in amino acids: CASSVDRVNTEAFF. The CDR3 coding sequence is TGTGCCAGCAGCGTCGACAGGGTGAACACTGAAGCTTTCTTT. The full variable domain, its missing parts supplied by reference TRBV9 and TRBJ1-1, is DSGVTQTPKHLITATGQRVTLRCSPRSGDLSVYWYQQSLDQGLQFLIQYYNGEERAKGNILERFSAQQFPDLHSELNLSSLELGDSALYFCASSVDRVNTEAFFGQGTRLTVV.

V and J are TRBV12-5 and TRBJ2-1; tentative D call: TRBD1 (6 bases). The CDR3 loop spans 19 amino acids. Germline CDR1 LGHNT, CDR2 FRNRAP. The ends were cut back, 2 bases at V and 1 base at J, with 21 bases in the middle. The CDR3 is CASGLPRGGALESYNEQFF. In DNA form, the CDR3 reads TGTGCTAGTGGTTTGCCCCGAGGGGGTGCGCTCGAGTCCTACAATGAGCAGTTCTTC.

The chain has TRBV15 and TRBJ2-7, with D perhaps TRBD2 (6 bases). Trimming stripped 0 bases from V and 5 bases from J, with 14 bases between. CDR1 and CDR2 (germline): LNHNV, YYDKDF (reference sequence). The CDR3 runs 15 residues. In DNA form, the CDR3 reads TGTGCCACCAGCAGAGAGGGTAGCGGTCCCGACGAGCAGTACTTC. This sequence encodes CATSREGSGPDEQYF.